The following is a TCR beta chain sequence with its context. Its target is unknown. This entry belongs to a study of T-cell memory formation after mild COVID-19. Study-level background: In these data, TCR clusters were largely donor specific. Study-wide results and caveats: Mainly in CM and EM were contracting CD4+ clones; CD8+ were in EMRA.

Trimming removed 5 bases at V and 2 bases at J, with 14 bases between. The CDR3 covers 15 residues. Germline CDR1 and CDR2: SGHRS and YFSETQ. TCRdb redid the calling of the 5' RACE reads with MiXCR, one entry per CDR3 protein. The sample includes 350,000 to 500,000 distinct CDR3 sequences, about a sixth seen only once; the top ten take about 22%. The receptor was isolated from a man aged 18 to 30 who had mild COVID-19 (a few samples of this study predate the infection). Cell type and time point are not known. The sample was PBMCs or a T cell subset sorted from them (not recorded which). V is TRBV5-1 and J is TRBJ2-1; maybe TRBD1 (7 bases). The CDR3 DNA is TGCGCCAGCAGACCCAGGGGGGAGACCTACAATGAGCAGTTCTTC. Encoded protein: CASRPRGETYNEQFF.